The T cell receptor (beta chain) described here comes from a study of shared clonotypes between healthy human individuals. This clone occurred a few times. The CDR3 extends over 10 amino acids. Trimming left V 3 bases short and J 8 bases short, with 4 bases between. Germline CDR1 ENHRY, CDR2 SYGVKD. Here immunoSEQ multiplex PCR was the method, and the copy in TCRdb shows in-frame clones only, minus some. The sample lists roughly 1 million clones, under 80% seen once, with around 1.5% in the top ten. The gene calls are TRBV10-3 and TRBJ1-2; D remains ambiguous. The sample was memory CD4+ T cells sorted from blood. The subset here: CD45RA-negative fraction. This TCR was recovered from a man aged 18 to 30 in good health. CDR3: CAISEEGYTF. For the CDR3, the DNA is TGTGCCATCAGTGAAGAGGGCTACACCTTC.